This TCR beta chain was identified in a study of metastatic and nonmetastatic thyroid tumors. Study in general: A comparison of repertoires was made across blood and tumor or nodule tissue from malignant and benign thyroid patients.

Study processing details: To classify distant metastasis in papillary thyroid cancer, a model was built from CDR3 differences across clinicopathological groups. TCRdb called clones again from the PCR reads with MiXCR. TCRdb, rather than the study authors, made the V and J calls. The sample yields approximately 16,000 clones, about 25% seen once. Prior to thyroid surgery, none of the patients had received any treatment. This clone rates as medium-sized (0.01 to 0.1%). Its antigen is undetermined. Notes on the study in general: According to reports, the diversity of TCR beta was significantly higher in malignant thyroid tumors than in benign nodules, and this held in both blood and tumor samples.

This TCR came from a male donor with papillary thyroid cancer or a benign thyroid nodule (not recorded which). Some clones in this sample may be carry-over from other donors' samples. Sequenced sample: blood.

The CDR3, as DNA: TGTGCCAGCAGCGGCGGGACGGTGAATCGTTACGAGCAGTACTTC. Amino acid sequence: CASSGGTVNRYEQYF. The chain couples TRBV13 to TRBJ2-7, with D perhaps TRBD2 (6 bases). The CDR3 spans 15 residues. Trimming pared 5 bases from V and 4 bases from J, leaving 18 bases between. Germline-derived CDR1 and CDR2 are PRHDT and FYEKMQ (reference sequence).